This T cell receptor (beta chain) was recorded in a study of technical replicates of blood from a handful of donors. The repertoire was sequenced with immunoSEQ multiplex PCR; TCRdb's copy has only in-frame clones and lacks some. The table includes under 90,000 clones, 93% detected once. The table lists this clone with a few counts. The V gene's germline CDR1 is MNHNS and CDR2 SASEGT. The V and J ends lost 6 bases and 0 bases, in that order; junction bases with no gene match: 3. The CDR3 is made up of 15 amino acids. The TCR sequence derives from a human donor in good health. This chain connects TRBV6-1 to TRBJ1-3; 9 nucleotides align to TRBD1. The sample taken for sequencing was T cells isolated from PBMCs. In nucleotides, the CDR3 is TGTGCCAGCAGCGGGACAGGGAGCTCTGGAAACACCATATATTTT. It codes for CASSGTGSSGNTIYF.